This TCR beta chain emerged from a study of CD8 T cells in Susac syndrome. Overall study findings and caveats: Clonal expansion did not appear in Susac syndrome CD4+ T cell repertoires. The study admitted that it had a relatively small number of individuals in its TCR sequencing and HLA analysis.

The CD8+ and CD4+ T cells were isolated magnetically using a negative isolation approach, whereas the TEMRA cells were enriched by FACS. An amount of RNA that ranged from roughly 0.5 to 1 ug was reverse transcribed with random hexamers. Multiplex PCR with immunoSEQ amplified the TCR beta CDR3 across 54 Vbeta and 13 Jbeta. In TCRdb, the immunoSEQ multiplex PCR reads were re-called with MiXCR into one record per CDR3 protein. The data contain about 180,000 distinct CDR3 sequences, around 94% of them singletons. V lost 6 bases to trimming and J lost 0 bases, with 18 bases between them. This CDR3 has 15 amino acids. The V gene's germline CDR1 is DFQATT and CDR2 SNEGSKA (reference sequence). Regarding this clonotype: Antigen: not known.

The chain links TRBV20-1 to TRBJ2-7; D uncertain. The sequence was collected from a human donor with Susac syndrome. The sequencing input was CD4+ T cells from PBMCs. CDR3 in amino acids: CSALVRAKNSYEQYF. The CDR3 DNA is TGCAGTGCCCTTGTTCGCGCTAAAAACTCCTACGAGCAGTACTTC.